The clone carrying this T cell receptor (beta chain) was recorded once. Recovered status applied to Cohort 3 donors who had two consecutive negative PCRs. It also applied to those with clearance or with symptom resolution. Sequencing used immunoSEQ multiplex PCR; TCRdb keeps in-frame clones, though not all of them. Of some 420,000 clones listed, more than 80% are singletons. V lost 6 bases, J lost 4 bases, and 7 bases stayed unmatched. The CDR3 is 14 amino acids. Germline CDR1 and CDR2: MNHEY and SMNVEV (reference sequence). The data stem from a study of blood T cell repertoires in COVID-19. For the study at large: Collection of acute and convalescent COVID-19 samples took place in the United States, Italy and Spain.

This chain connects TRBV27 to TRBJ2-5; 8 bases match TRBD1. Sequences were obtained from PBMCs or T cells enriched from blood (not recorded which). This receptor was taken from a man aged 25 to 40 who had recovered from COVID-19. This chain's CDR3 is CASRKWGTGETQYF. In nucleotides, the CDR3 is TGTGCCAGCAGAAAGTGGGGGACAGGAGAGACCCAGTACTTC.